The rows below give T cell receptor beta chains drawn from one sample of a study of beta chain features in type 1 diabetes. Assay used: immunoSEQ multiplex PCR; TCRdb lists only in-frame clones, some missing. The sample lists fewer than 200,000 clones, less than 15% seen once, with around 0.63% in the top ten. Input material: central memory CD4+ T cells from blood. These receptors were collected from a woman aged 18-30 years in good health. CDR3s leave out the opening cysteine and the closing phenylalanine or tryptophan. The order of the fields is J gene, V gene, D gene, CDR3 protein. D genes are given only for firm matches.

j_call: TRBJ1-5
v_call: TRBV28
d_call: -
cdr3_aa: ASAVVGLGNQPQH

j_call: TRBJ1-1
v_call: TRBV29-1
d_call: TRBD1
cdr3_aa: SVWDRVNTEAF

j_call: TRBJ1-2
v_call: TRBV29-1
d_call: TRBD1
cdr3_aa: SVGLQGSGRDYGYT

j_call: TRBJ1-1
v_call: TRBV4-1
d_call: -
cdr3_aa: ASSQVTANTEAF

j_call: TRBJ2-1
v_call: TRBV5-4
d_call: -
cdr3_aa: ASSAGSMDYNEQF

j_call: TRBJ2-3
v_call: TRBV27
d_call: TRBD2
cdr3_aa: ASSLSRTSGSTDTQY

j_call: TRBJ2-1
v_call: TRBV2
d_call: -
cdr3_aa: ASREGAIRVNEQF

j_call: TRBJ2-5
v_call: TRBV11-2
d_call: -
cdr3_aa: ASSYHEGETQY

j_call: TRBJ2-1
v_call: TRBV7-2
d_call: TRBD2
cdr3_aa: ASSLGGSSNNEQF

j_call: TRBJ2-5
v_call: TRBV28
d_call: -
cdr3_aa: ASRSGTPREQY

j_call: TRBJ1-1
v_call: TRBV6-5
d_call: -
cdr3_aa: ASSSRSRNTEAF

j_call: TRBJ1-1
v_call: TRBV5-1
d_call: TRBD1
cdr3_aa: ASKTDSGGHMNTEAF

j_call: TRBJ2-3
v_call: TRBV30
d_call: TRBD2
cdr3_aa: AWRSAGGPPDTQY

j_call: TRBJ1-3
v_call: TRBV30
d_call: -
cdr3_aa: AWSHRSGNTIY

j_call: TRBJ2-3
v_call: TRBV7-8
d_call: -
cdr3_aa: ASSLVGTDTQY

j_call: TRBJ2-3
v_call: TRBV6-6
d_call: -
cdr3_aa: ASSEHDTQY

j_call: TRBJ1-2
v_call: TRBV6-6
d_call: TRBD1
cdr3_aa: ASSPGQATQNYGYT

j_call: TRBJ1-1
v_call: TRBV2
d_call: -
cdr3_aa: ASRAGYLKIAEAF

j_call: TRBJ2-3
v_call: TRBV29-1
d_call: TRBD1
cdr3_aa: SPALRDRGVDTQY

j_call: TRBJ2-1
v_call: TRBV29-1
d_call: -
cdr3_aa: SVRDWSSYNEQF

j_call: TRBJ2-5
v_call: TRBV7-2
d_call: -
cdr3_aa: ASSFLRETQY

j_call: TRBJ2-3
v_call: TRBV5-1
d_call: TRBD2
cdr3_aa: ASSLATAGSTDTQY

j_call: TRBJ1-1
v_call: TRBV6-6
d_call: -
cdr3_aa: ASSPIRGNTEAF

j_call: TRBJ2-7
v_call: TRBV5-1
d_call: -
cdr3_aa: ASSPSTGSGYEQY

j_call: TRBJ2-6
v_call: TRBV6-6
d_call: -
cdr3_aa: ASSPGSGANVLT

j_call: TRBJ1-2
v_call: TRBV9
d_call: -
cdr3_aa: ASSVDLRLNGYT

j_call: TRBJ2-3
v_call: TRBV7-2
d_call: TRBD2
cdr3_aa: ASSLAAGLFSAQY

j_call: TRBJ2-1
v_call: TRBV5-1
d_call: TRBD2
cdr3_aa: ASSLPGLAGSAYNEQF

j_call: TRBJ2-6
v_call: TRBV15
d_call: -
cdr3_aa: ATSRPSSGANVLT

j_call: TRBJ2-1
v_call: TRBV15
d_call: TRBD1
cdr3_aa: ATSRGDRGTVDEQF

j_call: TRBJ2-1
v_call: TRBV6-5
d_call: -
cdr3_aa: ASSRRYNEQF

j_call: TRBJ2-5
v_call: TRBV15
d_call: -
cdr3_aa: ATSRAPGRETQY

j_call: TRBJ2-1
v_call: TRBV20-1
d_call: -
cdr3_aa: SAITDEQF

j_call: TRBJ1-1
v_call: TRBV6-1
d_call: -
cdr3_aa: ASSSRVEAF

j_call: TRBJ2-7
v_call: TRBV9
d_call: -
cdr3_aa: ASSVAVQDYEQY

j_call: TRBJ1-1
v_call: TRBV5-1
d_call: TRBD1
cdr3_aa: ASSHTSGGKGLTEAF

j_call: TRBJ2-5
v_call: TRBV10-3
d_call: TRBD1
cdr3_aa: AISPGQQETQY

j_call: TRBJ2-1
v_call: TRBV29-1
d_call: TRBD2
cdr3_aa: SGTEGLAGQNEQF

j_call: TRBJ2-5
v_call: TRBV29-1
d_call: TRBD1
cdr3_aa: SVDKGTGGPQETQY

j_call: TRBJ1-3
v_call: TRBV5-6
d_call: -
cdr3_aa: ASSRTAGNTIY

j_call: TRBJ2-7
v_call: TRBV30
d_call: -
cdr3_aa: AGGSALEQY

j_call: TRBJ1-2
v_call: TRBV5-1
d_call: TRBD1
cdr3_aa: ASSPYRGNYGYT

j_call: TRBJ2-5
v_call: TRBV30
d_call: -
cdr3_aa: AWGEVIQTQY

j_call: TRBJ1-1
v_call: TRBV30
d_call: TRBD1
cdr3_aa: AWSVKGADTEAF

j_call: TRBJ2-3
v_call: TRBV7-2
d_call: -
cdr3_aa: ASSNPRSSGTDTQY

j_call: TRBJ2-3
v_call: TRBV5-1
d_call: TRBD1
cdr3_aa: ASSLDDRGTDTQY

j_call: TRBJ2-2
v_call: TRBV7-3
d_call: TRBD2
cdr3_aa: ASSFSGTTNTGELF

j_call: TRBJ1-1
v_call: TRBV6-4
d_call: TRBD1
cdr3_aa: ASSDGTENTEAF

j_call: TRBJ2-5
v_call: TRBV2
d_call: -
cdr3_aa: ASSVVQETQY

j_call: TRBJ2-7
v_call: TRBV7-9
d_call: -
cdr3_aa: ASSGTAGEQY

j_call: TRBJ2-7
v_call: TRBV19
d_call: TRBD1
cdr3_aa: ASSSNSGQGTYEQY

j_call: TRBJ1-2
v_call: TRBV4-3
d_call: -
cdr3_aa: ASSQQDYGYT

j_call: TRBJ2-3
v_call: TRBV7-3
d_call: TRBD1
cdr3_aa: ASSLGSGTGVLDTQY

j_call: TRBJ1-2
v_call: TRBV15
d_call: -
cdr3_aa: ATSRERSRSYGYT

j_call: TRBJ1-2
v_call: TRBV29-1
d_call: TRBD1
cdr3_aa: SGLRLRDSYGYT